This is a list of T cell receptor beta chains from one sample in a study of T cell changes during pregnancy in multiple sclerosis. This table comes from immunoSEQ multiplex PCR, and its TCRdb copy is limited to in-frame clones, with some not included. The sample carries 35,000 to 45,000 clones, roughly 90% recorded once. This material consisted of peripheral blood, taken in the third trimester of pregnancy. These receptors were collected from a female donor in good health, enrolled as a control in a pregnancy study. The CDR3 runs from the conserved cysteine through the conserved F or W. Fields, in order: J gene, V gene, clone size, D gene, CDR3 protein, CDR3 DNA. A D gene is named only where the DNA matches it firmly. The size entry is marked missing in some rows and otherwise reads once, few, many or a size class.

>TRBJ2-1|TRBV11-2|.|TRBD1
CASSLLRGPSYNEQFF
TGTGCCAGCAGCTTACTCAGGGGGCCGTCCTACAATGAGCAGTTCTTC
>TRBJ1-5|TRBV7-2|once|.
CASSLDGRPREAQHF
TGTGCCAGCAGCTTAGACGGGAGGCCCAGGGAGGCCCAGCATTTT
>TRBJ1-2|TRBV7-9|.|.
CASSLVGQGGYGYTF
TGTGCCAGCAGCTTAGTTGGTCAGGGAGGCTATGGCTACACCTTC
>TRBJ1-1|TRBV14|.|.
CASSLGGGENTEAFF
TGTGCCAGCAGCCTAGGGGGAGGGGAGAACACTGAAGCTTTCTTT
>TRBJ1-2|TRBV18|.|.
CASSPETGFDYGYTF
TGTGCCAGCTCACCCGAAACAGGGTTTGACTATGGCTACACCTTC
>TRBJ1-5|TRBV15|.|TRBD1
CATSRTPGTEHQPQHF
TGTGCCACCAGCAGAACCCCCGGGACAGAACATCAGCCCCAGCATTTT
>TRBJ2-7|TRBV13|.|.
CASSSGLYGEQYF
TGTGCCAGCAGCTCGGGACTTTATGGCGAGCAGTACTTC
>TRBJ1-1|TRBV4-1|.|TRBD1
CASSQERDREAFF
TGCGCCAGCAGCCAAGAACGGGACAGGGAAGCTTTCTTT
>TRBJ2-2|TRBV7-2|.|.
CASSHEWSDTGELFF
TGTGCCAGCAGCCACGAGTGGTCTGACACCGGGGAGCTGTTTTTT
>TRBJ2-1|TRBV6-4|.|TRBD2
CASSDRGTSGYNEQFF
TGTGCCAGCAGTGACAGGGGGACTAGCGGGTACAATGAGCAGTTCTTC
>TRBJ1-5|TRBV28|.|.
CASSLVSGGHGQPQHF
TGTGCCAGCAGTTTAGTTTCGGGGGGGCATGGTCAGCCCCAGCATTTT
>TRBJ1-1|TRBV2|.|.
CASSEVVATEAFF
TGTGCCAGCAGTGAAGTAGTAGCCACTGAAGCTTTCTTT
>TRBJ2-5|TRBV9|.|.
CASSVGRRSRTLETQYF
TGTGCCAGCAGCGTAGGTAGGAGGTCCCGAACGTTGGAGACCCAGTACTTC
>TRBJ1-2|TRBV12-1|few|.
CASSRSDRVDYGYTF
TGTGCCAGCAGCCGATCGGACAGGGTGGACTATGGCTACACCTTC